This T cell receptor beta chain was sequenced during a study of shared clonotypes between healthy human individuals. Every contributor of samples was a Caucasian grown-up residing in Nashville, Tennessee. The germline V gene has CDR1 MNHEY and CDR2 SMNVEV (reference sequence). The junction had 5 bases not matched to a gene; V was cut back by 0 bases and J by 4 bases. The CDR3 covers 15 residues. On this clone: Its antigen is not identified.

The study's findings and limits: The expectation was that sequencing depth would affect clonotype sharing among donors.

For each subset, genomic DNA was distributed in equal portions over several immunoSEQ plates. Original processing notes: ImmunoSEQ only sent back junction sequences with no quality scores, so filtering was done differently. Profiling relied on immunoSEQ multiplex PCR, and the TCRdb table lists in-frame clones only, not all of them. D and trimming come from the DNA, and the V and J calls and clone size come from that table. Altogether approximately 500,000 clones are present, about 72% being singletons, with the ten largest covering around 11%. Sequencing was performed on PBMCs. The chain couples TRBV27 to TRBJ2-7; 8 bases agree with TRBD2. The source is a woman aged 40 to 50 in good health. Some clones in this sample may be carry-over from other donors' samples. Here the CDR3 reads CASSLSASGGYEQYF. CDR3 nucleotides: TGTGCCAGCAGTTTATCGGCCAGCGGGGGTTACGAGCAGTACTTC.